Below, 30 T cell receptor beta chains from the same sample are listed, as sequenced in a study of cytomegalovirus exposure and HLA in healthy donors. PCR primers comprised 60 Vbeta and 13 Jbeta primers. TCRdb's copy holds only in-frame clones and misses some; the assay was immunoSEQ multiplex PCR. Found here are roughly 71,000 clones, around 70% of them singletons; the top ten hold about 20%. Sequences were obtained from PBMCs. The receptors derive from a man aged 35-49 years in good health and CMV-seropositive.

Note on this clone: Other DNA variants within this sample encode the same CDR3. The V and J genes are TRBV5-1 and TRBJ2-1, with 9 bases fitting TRBD1. CDR3 length equals 15 residues. Trimming cost V 1 base and J 5 bases; bases outside gene matches: 4. The germline gives CDR1 SGHRS, CDR2 YFSETQ. CDR3 in amino acids: CASSLWGTGNNEQFF. CDR3 coding DNA: TGCGCCAGCAGCTTGTGGGGGACAGGGAACAATGAGCAGTTCTTC. The full variable domain, its missing parts supplied by reference TRBV5-1 and TRBJ2-1, is KAGVTQTPRYLIKTRGQQVTLSCSPISGHRSVSWYQQTPGQGLQFLFEYFSETQRNKGNFPGRFSGRQFSNSRSEMNVSTLELGDSALYLCASSLWGTGNNEQFFGPGTRLTVL.

The chain combines TRBV5-5 with TRBJ1-1, with D perhaps matching TRBD1 (6 bases). Trimming took off 0 bases at V and 3 bases at J, with 12 bases between the two ends. Germline CDR1 reads SGHKS; CDR2 reads YYEKEE (reference sequence). The CDR3 is made up of 15 amino acids. The CDR3 nucleotides are TGTGCCAGCAGCTTGGTTGGGGGCGCGCACACTGAAGCTTTCTTT. Amino acid sequence: CASSLVGGAHTEAFF. Supplemented by reference TRBV5-5 and TRBJ1-1, the full variable domain reads DAGVTQSPTHLIKTRGQQVTLRCSPISGHKSVSWYQQVLGQGPQFIFQYYEKEERGRGNFPDRFSARQFPNYSSELNVNALLLGDSALYLCASSLVGGAHTEAFFGQGTRLTVV.

A word on this clone: The same CDR3 arises from other DNA sequences in this sample as well. CDR3 DNA: TGTGCCAGCAGCCAAGAAAGCGCCACAGATACGCAGTATTTT. As protein: CASSQESATDTQYF. The chain is built from TRBV4-2 and TRBJ2-3; the D is unclear. The V end lost 0 bases, the J end lost 2 bases, and 6 bases lay between the germline ends. CDR1 and CDR2 from the germline V gene are LGHNA and YNFKEQ. This CDR3 is built from 14 residues.

This rearrangement joins TRBV4-1 to TRBJ1-1; D gene ambiguous. With 3 bases removed from V and 0 bases from J, the gap between germline ends came to 5 bases. Germline lookup yields CDR1 MGHRA and CDR2 YSYEKL. CDR3 length: 13 residues. This CDR3 is CASSQRLNTEAFF. Written as DNA, the CDR3 is TGCGCCAGCAGCCAGAGGCTGAACACTGAAGCTTTCTTT.

The V gene is TRBV6-4, the J gene TRBJ2-1, with TRBD2 identical over 7 bases. V gave up 6 bases and J gave up 1 base; unmatched junction bases: 9. CDR1 is MRHNA and CDR2 is SNTAGT in the germline V gene. The CDR3 extends over 16 amino acids. Written as DNA, the CDR3 is TGTGCCAGCAGCGCAGCTCCAGCGGGGTCCTACAATGAGCAGTTCTTC. Protein: CASSAAPAGSYNEQFF.

The chain joins TRBV9 to TRBJ1-6; no reliable D call. The germline V gene has CDR1 SGDLS and CDR2 YYNGEE. The CDR3 has 14 amino acids. The V and J ends lost 4 bases and 10 bases respectively, with 15 bases between them. Here the CDR3 reads CASSLLDLGSPLHF. Here the CDR3 DNA reads TGTGCCAGCAGCCTCCTTGACTTAGGCTCACCCCTCCACTTT.

The V gene is TRBV5-4, the J gene TRBJ2-7; tentative D call: TRBD2 (6 bases). V was cut by 3 bases and J by 8 bases, with 21 bases left in between. The germline gives CDR1 SGHNT, CDR2 YYREEE (reference sequence). The CDR3 is 15 residues long. In nucleotides, the CDR3 is TGTGCCAGCAGCTCCGGGACTGAGAAGATTCTCAAGCAGTACTTC. Translating it yields CASSSGTEKILKQYF.

V usage is TRBV27 and J usage is TRBJ2-7; TRBD1 might be the D (6 bases). Germline V gene sequence: CDR1 MNHEY, CDR2 SMNVEV (reference sequence). The CDR3 covers 13 residues. With 2 bases removed from V and 3 bases from J, the gap between germline ends came to 8 bases. In nucleotides, the CDR3 is TGTGCCAGCAGTTTAGCCAGGGGCTACGAGCAGTACTTC. Protein sequence: CASSLARGYEQYF.

The rearrangement uses TRBV27 and TRBJ2-7; D may be TRBD1 (6 bases). This CDR3 comprises 14 residues. V lost 8 bases to trimming and J lost 2 bases, with 16 bases between them. Germline CDR1 MNHEY, CDR2 SMNVEV (reference sequence). The CDR3 sequence is CASGNAGTTYEQYF. Written as DNA, the CDR3 is TGTGCCAGCGGGAACGCCGGGACAACCTACGAGCAGTACTTC.

The chain uses TRBV4-3 and TRBJ1-1; 8 positions agree with TRBD1. Germline CDR1 and CDR2: LGHNA and YSLEER. Unmatched junction bases numbered 5, after V lost 5 bases and J lost 6 bases. The CDR3 length is 13 residues. As DNA, the CDR3 is TGCGCCAGCAGCGAGACAGGGGCCGCTGAAGCTTTCTTT. Protein: CASSETGAAEAFF.

J is TRBJ1-4 and V is TRBV30; 7 bases agree with TRBD1. V was clipped by 3 bases and J by 5 bases; unmatched bases: 6. This CDR3 is 14 amino acids long. From germline, CDR1 is GTSNPN and CDR2 SVGIG (reference sequence). The CDR3 coding sequence is TGTGCCTGGAGGCGACAGGGATTGAATGAAAAACTGTTTTTT. Amino acid sequence: CAWRRQGLNEKLFF.

The chain employs TRBV5-6 and TRBJ1-5; 7 bases map to TRBD1. There are 16 residues in the CDR3. Germline V gene data show CDR1 as SGHDT and CDR2 as YYEEEE. Unmatched junction bases numbered 3, after V lost 0 bases and J lost 0 bases. CDR3 sequence: CASSLGTGYSNQPQHF. The CDR3 DNA is TGTGCCAGCAGCTTGGGGACAGGTTATAGCAATCAGCCCCAGCATTTT.

This clone was picked up a small number of times. The chain employs TRBV28 and TRBJ2-3; possible D gene TRBD2, 6 bases. The V gene lost 2 bases and the J gene lost 5 bases, with 8 bases spanning the gap. Per germline, CDR1 MDHEN and CDR2 SYDVKM. This CDR3 is built from 13 residues. The CDR3 DNA follows: TGTGCCAGCAGTTTAGGAGGGGTAGATACGCAGTATTTT. Amino acids: CASSLGGVDTQYF.

V usage is TRBV15 and J usage is TRBJ1-6, with D perhaps matching TRBD1 (5 bases). The CDR3 is 16 amino acids. Trimming took off 2 bases at V and 8 bases at J, with 16 bases between the two ends. Germline V gives CDR1 LNHNV, CDR2 YYDKDF (reference sequence). The CDR3, as DNA: TGTGCCACCAGCAGATCGCCCAGGGTTTCCGATTCACCCCTCCACTTT. Translation: CATSRSPRVSDSPLHF.

CDR3 sequence: CASSPGSASREQYF. The CDR3 DNA follows: TGTGCCAGCTCACCCGGATCGGCGTCGCGGGAGCAGTACTTC. This chain links TRBV18 with TRBJ2-7; D unclear. This CDR3 has 14 amino acids. V lost 3 bases and J 7 bases, leaving 16 bases between the germline ends. Germline-derived CDR1 and CDR2 are KGHSH and LQKENI.

The rearrangement links TRBV6-5 to TRBJ1-5, with D perhaps TRBD1 (5 bases). Germline V gives CDR1 MNHEY, CDR2 SVGAGI. The V end was cut by 6 bases, the J end by 5 bases, with 17 bases between. The CDR3 has 15 amino acids. The CDR3 region is CASRLSGTGDQPQHF. In DNA, the CDR3 is TGTGCCAGCAGGTTATCCGGTACAGGCGATCAGCCCCAGCATTTT.

This chain links TRBV6-1 with TRBJ2-1; D unclear. With 6 bases removed from V and 9 bases from J, the gap between germline ends came to 18 bases. CDR1 is MNHNS, CDR2 SASEGT, per germline. The CDR3 runs to 14 residues. CDR3 sequence: CASSPTPFSGEQFF. CDR3 nucleotide sequence: TGTGCCAGCAGCCCGACTCCTTTTTCCGGTGAGCAGTTCTTC.

Notes on this clone: The same CDR3 also results from other DNA sequences found in this sample. This sequence joins TRBV6-1 and TRBJ1-1; D gene ambiguous. The CDR3 consists of 10 residues. The V gene's germline CDR1 is MNHNS and CDR2 SASEGT. The ends were cut back, 6 bases at V and 7 bases at J, with 6 bases in the middle. The CDR3 spells CASSLNEAFF. The CDR3 nucleotides are TGTGCCAGCAGCCTTAATGAAGCTTTCTTT.

CDR3 coding DNA: TGTGCCAGCAGCGACCCGGGAATCGCAATAGAGACCCAGTACTTC. Its protein is CASSDPGIAIETQYF. The chain carries TRBV11-2 and TRBJ2-5; a weak D match, TRBD2 (5 bases). This CDR3 has 15 residues. CDR1 and CDR2 from the germline V gene are SGHAT and FQNNGV. V lost 5 bases and J lost 4, with 17 bases in between.

This clone was detected a few times. The rearrangement links TRBV5-4 to TRBJ2-7; D possibly corresponds to TRBD2 (6 bases). V was cut by 3 bases and J by 0 bases, with 10 bases left in between. CDR3 size: 14 residues. Germline V gene data show CDR1 as SGHNT and CDR2 as YYREEE (reference sequence). The CDR3 sequence: CASSWEVGSYEQYF. The CDR3 DNA sequence: TGTGCCAGCAGCTGGGAGGTGGGCTCCTACGAGCAGTACTTC.

The chain combines TRBV5-4 with TRBJ2-7; 7 bases line up with TRBD1. The CDR3 loop spans 15 amino acids. Looked up from germline, CDR1 is SGHNT and CDR2 is YYREEE (reference sequence). V was clipped by 4 bases and J by 12 bases; unmatched bases: 19. The CDR3 sequence: CASSGGTDRADARYF. CDR3 DNA sequence: TGTGCCAGCAGCGGGGGAACCGACAGGGCCGATGCTCGGTACTTC.

The chain has TRBV27 and TRBJ2-3; no clear D gene. This CDR3 contains 14 residues. The germline gives CDR1 MNHEY, CDR2 SMNVEV (reference sequence). V was clipped by 3 bases and J by 2 bases, with 9 bases between them. This CDR3 reads CASSFGDFTDTQYF. CDR3 in DNA: TGTGCCAGCAGTTTTGGCGACTTCACAGATACGCAGTATTTT.

The V call is TRBV7-8, the J call TRBJ1-1; D might be TRBD1 (5 bases). Germline V lookup: CDR1 SGHVS, CDR2 FQNEAQ. V dropped 1 base and J dropped 5 bases, with 17 bases sitting between them. This CDR3 is built from 16 residues. CDR3 in amino acids: CASSLVLGAAGTEAFF. Here the CDR3 DNA reads TGTGCCAGCAGCTTAGTCTTAGGGGCGGCGGGGACTGAAGCTTTCTTT. Full variable domain (remainder filled in from reference TRBV7-8 and TRBJ1-1): GAGVSQSPRYKVAKRGQDVALRCDPISGHVSLFWYQQALGQGPEFLTYFQNEAQLDKSGLPSDRFFAERPEGSVSTLKIQRTQQEDSAVYLCASSLVLGAAGTEAFFGQGTRLTVV.

The J gene is TRBJ2-7, the V gene TRBV6-5; D remains unclear. The CDR3 is 13 residues long. V was trimmed by 5 bases and J by 2 bases, leaving 10 bases between them. Germline V gene sequence: CDR1 MNHEY, CDR2 SVGAGI. The CDR3 DNA follows: TGTGCCAGCAGTCCGGGTTTCACCTACGAGCAGTACTTC. Its protein is CASSPGFTYEQYF.

The V call is TRBV5-1, the J call TRBJ2-3, with D possibly matching TRBD1 (6 bases). The CDR3 consists of 16 residues. In germline, CDR1 is SGHRS, CDR2 YFSETQ. Trimming removed 2 bases at V and 1 base at J, with 14 bases between. The CDR3 nucleotides read TGCGCCAGCAGCTTACGACAGGCAGGGGGCACAGATACGCAGTATTTT. It translates to CASSLRQAGGTDTQYF.

On this clone: Other DNA sequences from this sample encode an identical CDR3 as well. The rearrangement links TRBV28 to TRBJ2-1, with D possibly being TRBD1 (7 bases). V lost 7 bases and J lost 7, with 20 bases in between. The CDR3 covers 15 residues. Germline-derived CDR1 and CDR2 are MDHEN and SYDVKM. CDR3 coding DNA: TGTGCCAGCACGGAGGGGGCAGCGGGTGGGAATGAGCAGTTCTTC. This encodes CASTEGAAGGNEQFF.

V gene TRBV2 combines with J gene TRBJ2-7, with D hard to call. The ends were cut back, 7 bases at V and 1 base at J, with 11 bases in the middle. Germline values: CDR1 SNHLY, CDR2 FYNNEI. The CDR3 runs 13 residues. The DNA for the CDR3 is TGTGCCAGCACCAGAAAAATATCCTACGAGCAGTACTTC. The encoded protein is CASTRKISYEQYF.

The rearrangement uses TRBV6-5 and TRBJ1-6; D is perhaps TRBD1 (5 bases). V was pared by 3 bases and J by 10 bases, with 19 bases between. Germline V gives CDR1 MNHEY, CDR2 SVGAGI. The CDR3 covers 16 residues. The CDR3 DNA reads TGTGCCAGCAGTTATAATCAAGTCGAATGGGGCTCACCCCTCCACTTT. This encodes CASSYNQVEWGSPLHF.

Only a few counts were recorded for this clone. The chain recombines TRBV4-1 with TRBJ1-1; 11 positions agree with TRBD1. Germline V CDR1 and CDR2: MGHRA, YSYEKL. V was clipped by 4 bases and J by 4 bases; unmatched bases: 5. The CDR3 runs 15 residues. This CDR3 is CASSLGGTGGTEAFF. Written as DNA, the CDR3 is TGCGCCAGCAGCCTCGGCGGGACAGGGGGCACTGAAGCTTTCTTT.

This clone occurred a few times. V usage is TRBV28 and J usage is TRBJ1-5; TRBD1 might be the D (6 bases). The CDR3 sequence is 17 residues long. The germline V gene has CDR1 MDHEN and CDR2 SYDVKM. V was shortened by 5 bases and J by 7 bases, with 24 bases between the two germline ends. As DNA, the CDR3 is TGTGCCAGCAGTCCCTTTAAGCCCCGGGACACCGACCAGCCCCAGCATTTT. It encodes CASSPFKPRDTDQPQHF.